This T cell receptor beta chain appears in the sequencing data of a study of monozygotic twins with inflammatory bowel disease. This CDR3 has 16 amino acids. Germline CDR1 is LNHDA and CDR2 is SQIVND (reference sequence). Reprocessing the 5' RACE reads, TCRdb reports a single entry for every CDR3 protein and omits DNA. The repertoire table contains 350,000 to 400,000 distinct CDR3 sequences. What was sequenced was blood. The TCR comes from a human donor with ulcerative colitis or Crohn's disease, or a healthy co-twin of an affected twin (not recorded which). V usage is TRBV19 and J usage is TRBJ2-2; TCRdb picks TRBD1, but there is no DNA to check that call. Here the CDR3 reads CASSTPGQGPTGELFF.